This TCR beta chain was captured by sequencing in a study of OX40 agonist ivuxolimab in advanced cancers. Study-level background: As their treatment, patients were administered ivuxolimab, an agonistic anti-OX40 (CD134) antibody.

With respect to this clone: Its antigen is still unknown.

Produced via immunoSEQ multiplex PCR; TCRdb's table is partial and in-frame only. The profile shows fewer than 100,000 clones, roughly 91% of them singletons. The junction had 6 bases not matched to a gene; V was cut back by 5 bases and J by 3 bases. The CDR3 length is 15 residues. Germline loops: CDR1 SGHVS, CDR2 FNYEAQ. General study points: Averaging showed that CD8+ T cells had more expanded clones than CD4+ did.

This receptor was identified in an adult with an advanced solid tumor such as melanoma, head and neck, liver or kidney cancer. The sample consisted of CD4+ or CD8+ T cells sorted from blood, taken in a trial of the OX40 agonist ivuxolimab. This chain links TRBV7-6 with TRBJ1-3; 8 nucleotides match TRBD1. CDR3 in DNA: TGTGCCAGCAGCCCTCAGGGGGCTTATGGAAACACCATATATTTT. Translated, it gives CASSPQGAYGNTIYF.